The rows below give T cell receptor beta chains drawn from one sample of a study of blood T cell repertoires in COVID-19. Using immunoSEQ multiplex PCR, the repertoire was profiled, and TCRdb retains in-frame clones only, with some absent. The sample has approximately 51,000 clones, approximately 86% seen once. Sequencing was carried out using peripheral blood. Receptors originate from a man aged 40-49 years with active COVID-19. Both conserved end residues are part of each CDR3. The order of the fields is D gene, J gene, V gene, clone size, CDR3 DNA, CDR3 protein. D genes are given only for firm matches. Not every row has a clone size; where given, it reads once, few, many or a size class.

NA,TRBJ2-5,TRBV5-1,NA,TGCGCCAGCAGCTTGAACCCCCGGGGCAGGGGGGAAGAGACCCAGTACTTC,CASSLNPRGRGEETQYF
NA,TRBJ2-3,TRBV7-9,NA,TGTGCCAGCAGCCCCGGGACAGATACGCAGTATTTT,CASSPGTDTQYF
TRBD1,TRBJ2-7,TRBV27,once,TGTGCCAGCGGACGGGACAGGGCCTACGAGCAGTACTTC,CASGRDRAYEQYF
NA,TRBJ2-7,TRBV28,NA,TGTGCCAGCAGTAAAGCACTAGACCCCTACGAGCAGTACTTC,CASSKALDPYEQYF
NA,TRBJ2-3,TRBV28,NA,TGTGCCAGCAGTTCTCCTGGGGAGAGCACAGATACGCAGTATTTT,CASSSPGESTDTQYF
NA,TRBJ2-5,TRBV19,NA,TGTGCCAGTAGTATGAGGCGAGAGACCCAGTACTTC,CASSMRRETQYF
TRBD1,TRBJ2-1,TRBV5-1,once,TGCGCCAGCAGCCCTCCTACCGGGACAGGGGACAATGAGCAGTTCTTC,CASSPPTGTGDNEQFF
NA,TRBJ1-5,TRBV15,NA,TGTGCCACCAGCAGCCTCCGGGACTATCGTCCCCAGCCCCAGCATTTT,CATSSLRDYRPQPQHF
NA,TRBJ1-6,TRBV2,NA,TGTGCCGGGGCGGGGGAGTCGGATTCACCCCTCCACTTT,CAGAGESDSPLHF
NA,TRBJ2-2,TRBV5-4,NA,TGTGCCAGCAGCCCAGAGGGGGAACAGGGGGAGCTGTTTTTT,CASSPEGEQGELFF
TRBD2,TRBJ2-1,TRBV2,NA,TGTGCCAGCACCCCCGTTCGGAGCGGGAGTAATGAGCAGTTCTTC,CASTPVRSGSNEQFF
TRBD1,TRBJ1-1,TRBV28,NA,TGTGCCAGCAGTTGTGAGGGGGCGCGATGCACTGAAGCTTTCTTT,CASSCEGARCTEAFF
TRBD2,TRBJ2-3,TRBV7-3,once,TGTGCCAGCAGCTTACTAGGCGGGAGTGCAGATACGCAGTATTTT,CASSLLGGSADTQYF
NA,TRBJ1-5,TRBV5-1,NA,TGCGCCAGCAGCCCGTGGTTAGCCGGGGGGTTCGGTCAGCCCCAGCATTTT,CASSPWLAGGFGQPQHF
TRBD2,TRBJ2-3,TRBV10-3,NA,TGTGCCATCAGTGATCCCCTGACTAGCGGGAGGATCACAGATACGCAGTATTTT,CAISDPLTSGRITDTQYF
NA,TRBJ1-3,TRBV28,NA,TGTGCCAGCAGTTTCCACTCTGGAAACACCATATATTTT,CASSFHSGNTIYF
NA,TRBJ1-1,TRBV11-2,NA,TGTGCCAGCAACCCTCGATCTGGCGGGACTGAAGCTTTCTTT,CASNPRSGGTEAFF
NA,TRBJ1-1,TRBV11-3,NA,TGTGCCAGCAGCTTGGGGGGAAGGACTGAAGCTTTCTTT,CASSLGGRTEAFF
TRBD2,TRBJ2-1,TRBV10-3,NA,TGTGCCATCAGTGAGTCGACTAGCGGGAGGGCCTACAATGAGCAGTTCTTC,CAISESTSGRAYNEQFF
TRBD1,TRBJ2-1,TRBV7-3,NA,TGTGCCAGCAGCTTCGGACAGGGGGACTACAATGAGCAGTTCTTC,CASSFGQGDYNEQFF
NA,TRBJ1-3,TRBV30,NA,TGTGCCTGTGACGGGTTGTCTGGAAACACCATATATTTT,CACDGLSGNTIYF
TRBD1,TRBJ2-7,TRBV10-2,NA,TGCGCCAGCAGCCGGGACAGGGGACTCGAGCAGTACTTC,CASSRDRGLEQYF
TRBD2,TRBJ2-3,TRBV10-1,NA,TGCGCCAGCAGTCCCGGGACTAGCGGGAGAAATACGCAGTATTTT,CASSPGTSGRNTQYF
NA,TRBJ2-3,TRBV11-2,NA,TGTGCCAGCAGCTTAACGCAGGGCCCCTCCACAGATACGCAGTATTTT,CASSLTQGPSTDTQYF
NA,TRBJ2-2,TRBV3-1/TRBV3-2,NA,TGTGCCAGCAGCCAAAGAGGAGGAACCGGGGAGCTGTTTTTT,CASSQRGGTGELFF
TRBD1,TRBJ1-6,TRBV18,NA,TGTGCCAGCTCCCCGATAACGCAAACAGGGGGTGGTGGTTCACCCCTCCACTTT,CASSPITQTGGGGSPLHF
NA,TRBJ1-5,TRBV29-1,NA,TGCAGCGTTCGCAGGGGACGGGATCAGCCCCAGCATTTT,CSVRRGRDQPQHF
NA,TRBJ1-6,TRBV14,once,TGTGCCAGCAGCCAAGATCTTCAGGGTGGCTCACCCCTCCACTTT,CASSQDLQGGSPLHF
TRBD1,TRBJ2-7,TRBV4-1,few,TGCGCCAGCAGCCTCCGGGACAGTCCCTACGAGCAGTACTTC,CASSLRDSPYEQYF
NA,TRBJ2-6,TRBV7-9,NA,TGTGCCAGCAGCTCCGCGGGCTCCGGGGCCAACGTCCTGACTTTC,CASSSAGSGANVLTF
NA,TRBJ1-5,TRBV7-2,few,TGTGCCAGCAGCTTAGGGGCCGGGAGCCAGCCCCAGCATTTT,CASSLGAGSQPQHF
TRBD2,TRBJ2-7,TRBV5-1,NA,TGCGCCAGCAGCACAGGACTAGCGGGTATCTCCTACGAGCAGTACTTC,CASSTGLAGISYEQYF
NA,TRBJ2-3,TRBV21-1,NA,TGTGCCAGCAGCAATGAGAGCACAGATACGCAGTATTTT,CASSNESTDTQYF
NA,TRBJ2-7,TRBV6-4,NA,TGTGCCCGGAGGGGTAGCGGACCCGAGCAGTACTTC,CARRGSGPEQYF
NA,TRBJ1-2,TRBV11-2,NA,TGTGCCAGCAGCCTAACCGGACAGTCTCGTGGCTATGGCTACACCTTC,CASSLTGQSRGYGYTF
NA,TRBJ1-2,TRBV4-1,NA,TGCGCCAGCAGCCAAGATGGGGACCGGGGGAAGGTGTATGGCTACACCTTC,CASSQDGDRGKVYGYTF
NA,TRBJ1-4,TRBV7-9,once,TGTGCCAGCAGCTGGGGAGTTGAAAAACTGTTTTTT,CASSWGVEKLFF
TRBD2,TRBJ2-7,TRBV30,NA,TGTGCCTGGACTAGCGGTACCTACGAGCAGTACTTC,CAWTSGTYEQYF
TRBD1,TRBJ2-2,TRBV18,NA,TGTGCCAGCTCACCGACAGGGACCACCGGGGAGCTGTTTTTT,CASSPTGTTGELFF
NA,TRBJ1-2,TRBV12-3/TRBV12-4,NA,TGTGCCAGCAGACGCAGGGGAAGGTCGGGCTACACCTTC,CASRRRGRSGYTF
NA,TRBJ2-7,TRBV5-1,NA,TGCGCCAGCAGCTTGGAGTCCGACAACTCCTACGAGCAGTACTTC,CASSLESDNSYEQYF